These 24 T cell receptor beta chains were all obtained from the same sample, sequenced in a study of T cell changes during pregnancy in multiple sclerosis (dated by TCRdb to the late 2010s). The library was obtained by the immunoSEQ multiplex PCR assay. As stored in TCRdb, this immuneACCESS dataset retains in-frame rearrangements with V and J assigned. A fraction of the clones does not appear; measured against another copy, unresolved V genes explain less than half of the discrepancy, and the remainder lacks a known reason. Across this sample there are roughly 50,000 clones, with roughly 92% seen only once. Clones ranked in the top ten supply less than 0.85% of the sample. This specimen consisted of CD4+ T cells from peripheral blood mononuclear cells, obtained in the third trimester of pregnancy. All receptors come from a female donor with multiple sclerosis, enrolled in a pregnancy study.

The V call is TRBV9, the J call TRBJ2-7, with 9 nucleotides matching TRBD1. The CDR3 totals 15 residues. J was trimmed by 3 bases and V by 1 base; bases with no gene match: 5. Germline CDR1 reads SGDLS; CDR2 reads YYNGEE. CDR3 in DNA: TGTGCCAGCAGCGTATCAGAGGACAGGGGCTACGAGCAGTACTTC. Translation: CASSVSEDRGYEQYF.

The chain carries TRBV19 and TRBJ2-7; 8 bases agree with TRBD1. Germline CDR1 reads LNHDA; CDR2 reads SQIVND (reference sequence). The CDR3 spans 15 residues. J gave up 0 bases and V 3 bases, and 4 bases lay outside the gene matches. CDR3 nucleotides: TGTGCCAGTAGTATCCATACAGGGGGCTCCTACGAGCAGTACTTC. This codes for CASSIHTGGSYEQYF.

The CDR3: CASRSPGGETQYF. CDR3 sequence (DNA): TGTGCCAGCAGGAGTCCGGGTGGGGAGACCCAGTACTTC. This chain links TRBV6-5 with TRBJ2-5, with unresolved D. V lost 6 bases, J lost 5 bases, and 13 bases lay in between. The CDR3 is 13 amino acids. Germline values: CDR1 MNHEY, CDR2 SVGAGI.

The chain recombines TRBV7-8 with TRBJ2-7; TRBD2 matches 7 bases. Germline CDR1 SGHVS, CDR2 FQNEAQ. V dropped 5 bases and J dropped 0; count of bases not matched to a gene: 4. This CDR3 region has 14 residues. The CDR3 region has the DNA TGTGCCAGCAGCACGAGCGGGATCTCCTACGAGCAGTACTTC. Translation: CASSTSGISYEQYF.

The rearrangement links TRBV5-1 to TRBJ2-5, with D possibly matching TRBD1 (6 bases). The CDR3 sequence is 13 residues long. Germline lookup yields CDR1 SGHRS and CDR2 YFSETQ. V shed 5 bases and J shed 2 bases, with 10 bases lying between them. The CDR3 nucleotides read TGCGCCAGCAGGAGGACAGCGCAAGAGACCCAGTACTTC. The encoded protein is CASRRTAQETQYF.

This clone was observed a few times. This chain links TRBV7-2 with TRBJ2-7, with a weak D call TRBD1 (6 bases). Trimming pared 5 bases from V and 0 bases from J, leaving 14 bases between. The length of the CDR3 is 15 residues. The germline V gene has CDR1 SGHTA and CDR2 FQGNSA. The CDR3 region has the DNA TGTGCCAGCAGCCTTTACAGGGCAGGCTCCTACGAGCAGTACTTC. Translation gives CASSLYRAGSYEQYF.

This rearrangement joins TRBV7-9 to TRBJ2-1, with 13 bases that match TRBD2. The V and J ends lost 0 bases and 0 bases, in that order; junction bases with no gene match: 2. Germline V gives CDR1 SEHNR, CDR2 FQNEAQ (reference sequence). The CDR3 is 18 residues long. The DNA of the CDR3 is TGTGCCAGCAGCTTAGCGGGACTAGCGGGGAGCTCCTACAATGAGCAGTTCTTC. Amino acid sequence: CASSLAGLAGSSYNEQFF. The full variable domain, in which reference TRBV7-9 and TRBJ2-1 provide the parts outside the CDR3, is DTGVSQNPRHKITKRGQNVTFRCDPISEHNRLYWYRQTLGQGPEFLTYFQNEAQLEKSRLLSDRFSAERPKGSFSTLEIQRTEQGDSAMYLCASSLAGLAGSSYNEQFFGPGTRLTVL.

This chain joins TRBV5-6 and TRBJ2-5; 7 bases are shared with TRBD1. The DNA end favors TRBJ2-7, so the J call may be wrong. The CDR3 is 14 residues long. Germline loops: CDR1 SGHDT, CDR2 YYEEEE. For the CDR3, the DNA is TGTGCCAGCAGCTTCACCGGGACAGAATACGAGCAGTACTTC. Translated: CASSFTGTEYEQYF.

As DNA, the CDR3 is TGTGCCAGTAGTATGAGGACAGCCCCCTACGAGCAGTACTTC. The encoded protein is CASSMRTAPYEQYF. The V gene is TRBV19, the J gene TRBJ2-7; TRBD1 might be the D (6 bases). Germline CDR1 is LNHDA and CDR2 is SQIVND (reference sequence). V shed 3 bases and J shed 2 bases, with 11 bases lying between them. This CDR3 contains 14 residues. The full variable domain, its missing parts supplied by reference TRBV19 and TRBJ2-7, is DGGITQSPKYLFRKEGQNVTLSCEQNLNHDAMYWYRQDPGQGLRLIYYSQIVNDFQKGDIAEGYSVSREKKESFPLTVTSAQKNPTAFYLCASSMRTAPYEQYFGPGTRLTVT.

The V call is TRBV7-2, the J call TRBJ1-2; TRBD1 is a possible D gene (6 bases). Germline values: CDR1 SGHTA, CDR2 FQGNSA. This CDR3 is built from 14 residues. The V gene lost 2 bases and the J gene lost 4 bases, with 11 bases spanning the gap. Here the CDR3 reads CASSLRQVGYGYTF. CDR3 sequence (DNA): TGTGCCAGCAGCTTAAGACAGGTGGGCTATGGCTACACCTTC.

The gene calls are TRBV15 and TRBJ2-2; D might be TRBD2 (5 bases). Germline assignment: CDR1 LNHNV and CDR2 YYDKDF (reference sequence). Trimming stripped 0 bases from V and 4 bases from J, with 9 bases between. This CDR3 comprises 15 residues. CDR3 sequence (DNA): TGTGCCACCAGCAGAGAGAGGGTGGGCACCGGGGAGCTGTTTTTT. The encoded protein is CATSRERVGTGELFF.

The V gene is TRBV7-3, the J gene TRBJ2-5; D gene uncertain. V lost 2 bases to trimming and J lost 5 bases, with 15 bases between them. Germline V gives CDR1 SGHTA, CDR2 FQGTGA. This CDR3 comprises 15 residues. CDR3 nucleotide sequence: TGTGCCAGCAGCTTAGCGGCAGCACCAAGCGAGACCCAGTACTTC. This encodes CASSLAAAPSETQYF. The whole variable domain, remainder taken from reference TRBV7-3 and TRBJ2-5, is GAGVSQTPSNKVTEKGKYVELRCDPISGHTALYWYRQSLGQGPEFLIYFQGTGAADDSGLPNDRFFAVRPEGSVSTLKIQRTERGDSAVYLCASSLAAAPSETQYFGPGTRLLVL.

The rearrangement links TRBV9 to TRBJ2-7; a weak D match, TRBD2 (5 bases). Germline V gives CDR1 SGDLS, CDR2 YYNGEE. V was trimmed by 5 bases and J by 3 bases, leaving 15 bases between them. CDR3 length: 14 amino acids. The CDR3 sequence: CASSPAGNVYEQYF. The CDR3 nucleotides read TGTGCCAGCAGTCCCGCGGGTAACGTCTACGAGCAGTACTTC.

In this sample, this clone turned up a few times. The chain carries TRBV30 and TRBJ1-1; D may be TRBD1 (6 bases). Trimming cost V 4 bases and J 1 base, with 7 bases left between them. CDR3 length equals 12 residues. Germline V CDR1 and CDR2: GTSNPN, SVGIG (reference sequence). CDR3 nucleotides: TGTGCCTGGATGGGACAGAACACTGAAGCTTTCTTT. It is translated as CAWMGQNTEAFF.

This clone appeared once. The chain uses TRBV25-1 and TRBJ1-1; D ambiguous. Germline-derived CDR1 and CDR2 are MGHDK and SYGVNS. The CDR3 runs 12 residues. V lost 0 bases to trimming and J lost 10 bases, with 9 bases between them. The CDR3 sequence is CASSEYGSGAFF. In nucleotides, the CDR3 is TGTGCCAGCAGTGAATATGGATCAGGAGCTTTCTTT.

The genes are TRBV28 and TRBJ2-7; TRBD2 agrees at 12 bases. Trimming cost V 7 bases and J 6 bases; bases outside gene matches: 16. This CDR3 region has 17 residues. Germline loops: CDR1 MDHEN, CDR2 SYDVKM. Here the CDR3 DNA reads TGTGCCAGCATGAACCCCGGTTTTACTAGCGGGAGGCTCGAGCAGTACTTC. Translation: CASMNPGFTSGRLEQYF.

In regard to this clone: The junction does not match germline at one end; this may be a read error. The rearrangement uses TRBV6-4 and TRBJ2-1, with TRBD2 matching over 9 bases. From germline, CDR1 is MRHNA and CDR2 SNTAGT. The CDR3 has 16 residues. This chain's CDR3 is CASSDFSGSPYNEQFF. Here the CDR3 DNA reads TGTGCCAGCAGCGACTTTAGCGGGAGTCCCTACAATGAGCAGTTCTTC.

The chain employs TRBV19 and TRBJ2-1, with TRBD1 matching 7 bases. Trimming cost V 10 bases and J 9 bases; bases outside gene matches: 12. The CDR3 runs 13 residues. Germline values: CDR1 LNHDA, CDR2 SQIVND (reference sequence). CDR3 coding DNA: TGTGCCACCAACGACAGGGTCGAGGGTGAGCAGTTCTTC. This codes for CATNDRVEGEQFF.

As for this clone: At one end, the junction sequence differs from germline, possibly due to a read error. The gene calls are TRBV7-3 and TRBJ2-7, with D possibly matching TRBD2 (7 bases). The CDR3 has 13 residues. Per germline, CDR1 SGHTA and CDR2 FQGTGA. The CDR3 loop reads CASSLMGGAAVHF. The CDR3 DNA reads TGTGCCAGCAGCTTAATGGGGGGGGCGGCGGTCCACTTC.

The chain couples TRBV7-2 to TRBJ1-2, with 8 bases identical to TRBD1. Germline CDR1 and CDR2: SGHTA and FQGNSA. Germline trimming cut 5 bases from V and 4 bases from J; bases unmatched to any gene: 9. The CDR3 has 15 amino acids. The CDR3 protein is CASSPGQVGVYGYTF. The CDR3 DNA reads TGTGCCAGCAGCCCGGGACAGGTTGGAGTCTATGGCTACACCTTC.

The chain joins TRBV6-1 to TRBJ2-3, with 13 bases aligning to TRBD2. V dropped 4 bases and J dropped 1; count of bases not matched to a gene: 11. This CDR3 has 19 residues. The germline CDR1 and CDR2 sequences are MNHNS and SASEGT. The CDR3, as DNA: TGTGCCAGCAGTGCCCCACTAGCGGGAGGGCGTTGGGGCACAGATACGCAGTATTTT. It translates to CASSAPLAGGRWGTDTQYF.

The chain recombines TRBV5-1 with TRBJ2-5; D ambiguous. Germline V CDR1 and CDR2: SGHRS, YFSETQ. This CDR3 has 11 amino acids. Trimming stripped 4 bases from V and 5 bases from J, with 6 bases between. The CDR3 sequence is CASSQAETQYF. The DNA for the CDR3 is TGCGCCAGCAGCCAGGCGGAGACCCAGTACTTC.

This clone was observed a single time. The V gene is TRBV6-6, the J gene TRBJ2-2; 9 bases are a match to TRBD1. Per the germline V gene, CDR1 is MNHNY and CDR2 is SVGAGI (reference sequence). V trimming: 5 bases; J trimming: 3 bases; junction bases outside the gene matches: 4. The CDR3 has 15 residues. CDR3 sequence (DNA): TGTGCCAGCAGTGCACAGGGGGCTGACACCGGGGAGCTGTTTTTT. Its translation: CASSAQGADTGELFF.

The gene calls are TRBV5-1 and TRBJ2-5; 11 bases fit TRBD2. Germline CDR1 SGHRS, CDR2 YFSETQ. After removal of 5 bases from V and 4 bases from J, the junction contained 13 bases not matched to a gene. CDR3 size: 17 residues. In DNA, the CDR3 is TGCGCCAGCAGTCATGGGGGGAGACTAGCGGGGATAGAGACCCAGTACTTC. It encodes CASSHGGRLAGIETQYF.